This TCR beta chain was recorded in a study of T cell repertoires in cytomegalovirus infection. The length of the CDR3 is 13 residues. CDR1 and CDR2 from the germline V gene are SGHNT and YENEEA. On this clonotype: The junction departs from germline at one end; a sequencing error may be responsible.

TCRdb independently ran MiXCR on the reads; one entry per CDR3 protein. Of 290,000 or so distinct CDR3 sequences in the sample, roughly 26% are singletons; the top ten hold over 11%. The sequencing sample was made of PBMCs. This chain uses TRBV11-3 with TRBJ1-1, with a tentative D call TRBD1 (5 bases). The sequence was obtained from a human donor in good health (CMV status not recorded). Some clones in this sample may be carry-over from other donors' samples. Here the CDR3 DNA reads TGTGCTAGCAGCCGACAGTTTGGCACTGAAGCTTTCTTT. Its translation is CASSRQFGTEAFF.